This TCR beta chain was recovered during a study of T cells in Graves' hyperthyroidism and ophthalmopathy (dated by TCRdb to the late 2010s). General notes on the study: Peripheral blood samples were taken at initial diagnosis, before any treatment was given. TCR V-J signatures able to tell the groups apart were searched for in a discovery cohort of approximately 95 patients, of whom roughly 42 had Graves' ophthalmopathy and about 60 had stable Graves' hyperthyroidism. Prospective prediction of ophthalmopathy was tested in an independent validation cohort consisting of some 18 hyperthyroidism patients and 15 or so patients who later progressed to ophthalmopathy. The 95 to 100 discovery patients were randomly divided into training and test sets at a 7:3 ratio. The study also compared thyroid tissue and blood T-cell repertoires from roughly 6 Graves' hyperthyroidism patients. After sampling, hyperthyroidism patients received methimazole starting at 30 mg daily, and ophthalmopathy patients received high-dose intravenous methylprednisolone. According to the paper, TCR Vbeta CDR3 sequencing was carried out on over 130 peripheral blood samples, which came from 40 to 45 ophthalmopathy, about 75 hyperthyroidism and about 17 progressor patients. Results and caveats for the whole study, not just this receptor: Sample size was not statistically predetermined, and blinding of investigators to group allocation was not performed. Blood samples also contained most of the expanded thyroid clonotypes (frequency above 0.001), which suggests that blood repertoires may reflect thyroid immune responses. A 13 V-J signature model separated ophthalmopathy from stable hyperthyroidism, with approximately 87% sensitivity and around 84% specificity in cross-validation and 80%/75% in testing. During validation, the model predicted progression to ophthalmopathy a median of around six months ahead of onset, with roughly 65% sensitivity and under 85% specificity.

The TCR beta CDR3 regions were amplified from the RNA transcripts. The TCR CDR3 was subjected to a first round of RT-PCR using the HTBI primer set and the Qiagen OneStep RT-PCR kit. A second multiplex PCR round built the libraries, followed by size selection and purification. Paired-end sequencing of the libraries was performed with 100 bp reads on an Illumina HiSeq2000. As for the authors' bioinformatics: Raw data were processed with SOAPnuke, discarding reads with adapters, uncalled bases, mean Phred below 15, or no exact constant-primer or identifier match. High-quality paired reads were merged with COPE v1.2.5, and unique nucleotide sequences were defined as clonotypes. Clonotypes were aligned to IMGT TRBV, TRBD and TRBJ reference segments using MiTCR v1.1. Analysis was restricted to V-J combinations with a frequency above 0.0001, which covered about 99% of repertoires. The TCS score was defined as F50 (clonal expansion) divided by E x V (chaos), with BLOSUM62-based TCRdist calculated between CDR3 peptides within each V-J. Welch's t-statistics and random forest reduced around 520 V-J features to around 14, which were used in a naive Bayes classifier (R e1071). TCRdb handled the public reads itself, with Q25 trimming in fastp and clone calling in MiXCR, and kept productive beta chains. Merged by CDR3 protein, the rows form single entries marked with the most common genes and DNA. TCRdb, not the authors, supplied the V and J calls. The sample table shows hundreds of thousands of distinct CDR3 sequences, and approximately 13% are seen once. The leading ten clones occupy 20% to 25% of the sample.

As concerns this clonotype: This receptor's antigen is unknown. Qualities for individual bases were not recorded, and no much larger clone is one base off.

Stable Graves' hyperthyroidism was defined as the absence of progression to ophthalmopathy over 18 months of follow-up. The hyperthyroidism patients were between 18 and 65 years old and newly diagnosed, with a disease duration of less than 2 months. The study excluded patients with uncontrolled infections, other autoimmune diseases, pregnancy or lactation. Diagnoses were based on clinical symptoms, serum thyroxine and TRAb, thyroid ultrasound and orbital computed tomography. PBMCs were isolated from more than 8 ml of fresh peripheral blood by Ficoll-Paque density gradient centrifugation. Total RNA was extracted with Trizol reagent, and quality was checked on an Agilent 2100 Bioanalyzer. The CDR3 runs 16 residues from the cysteine to the phenylalanine. Only CDR3 DNA is held: 48 bases, read in frame from base 1. CDR1 is given as MNHEY and CDR2 as SVGEGT, both from the germline V gene. The germline V end is reduced by 5 bases and the J end by 2 bases; junction bases left unmatched: 7.

This chain is built from TRBV6-2 or TRBV6-3 and TRBJ2-7; 12 central bases correspond to TRBD2. The TCR originated in a woman younger than 45 with Graves' hyperthyroidism. Material for sequencing was blood. The CDR3 protein sequence reads: CASSTGLAGGAYEQYF. The sequenced DNA: TGTGCCAGCAGTACCGGTCTAGCGGGGGGGGCCTACGAGCAGTACTTC.